What follows are 19 T cell receptor beta chains derived from one specimen sequenced in a study of blood T cell repertoires in COVID-19. The repertoire was sequenced with immunoSEQ multiplex PCR; TCRdb's copy has only in-frame clones and lacks some. Among around 260,000 clones listed, 65% to 90% were seen once. Sequenced: peripheral blood. The receptors were sampled from a human donor in a cohort sampled during active COVID-19.

This chain connects TRBV5-1 to TRBJ2-5; 9 nucleotides align to TRBD1. The V gene's germline CDR1 is SGHRS and CDR2 YFSETQ. CDR3 length equals 16 residues. With V trimmed by 0 bases and J by 7 bases, 10 bases remained unmatched. The CDR3 region is CASSLVVQGAYVTQYF. For the CDR3, the DNA is TGCGCCAGCAGCTTGGTGGTACAGGGGGCGTATGTGACCCAGTACTTC.

The chain employs TRBV6-2 or TRBV6-3 and TRBJ2-6, with TRBD2 matching 8 bases. Germline V gene data show CDR1 as MNHEY and CDR2 as SVGEGT. The CDR3 runs to 18 residues. The junction had 10 bases not matched to a gene; V was cut back by 6 bases and J by 0 bases. The CDR3 sequence: CASSIGGAAFSGANVLTF. CDR3 sequence (DNA): TGTGCCAGCAGCATCGGGGGGGCCGCCTTCTCTGGGGCCAACGTCCTGACTTTC.

The rearrangement uses TRBV7-2 and TRBJ2-7, with 7 bases identical to TRBD2. J gave up 1 base and V 2 bases, and 11 bases lay outside the gene matches. This CDR3 is 17 amino acids long. Germline V gene sequence: CDR1 SGHTA, CDR2 FQGNSA. CDR3 region: CASSLYVAGEGSYEQYF. Here the CDR3 DNA reads TGTGCCAGCAGCTTATACGTAGCGGGCGAAGGTTCCTACGAGCAGTACTTC.

CDR3 nucleotide sequence: TGTGCCAGCAGTTTAGCGGGAGGGTTTGGCGAGCAGTACTTC. Its translation is CASSLAGGFGEQYF. The rearrangement uses TRBV6-2 or TRBV6-3 and TRBJ2-7, with 11 nucleotides matching TRBD2. Trimming at V came to 4 bases and at J to 6 bases, leaving 5 bases not matched to a gene. Germline CDR1 and CDR2: MNHEY and SVGEGT. CDR3 length equals 14 residues.

This clone was found once. The rearrangement joins TRBV5-1 to TRBJ2-3; TRBD2 aligns across 7 bases. After removal of 4 bases from V and 8 bases from J, the junction contained 13 bases not matched to a gene. The CDR3 sequence is 15 residues long. The germline V gene encodes CDR1 SGHRS and CDR2 YFSETQ. The chain's CDR3 is CASSPGVAGTRTQYF. In nucleotides, the CDR3 is TGCGCCAGCAGCCCCGGGGTAGCGGGTACGCGTACGCAGTATTTT.

V is TRBV9 and J is TRBJ2-7, with 10 bases lining up with TRBD2. Germline V gives CDR1 SGDLS, CDR2 YYNGEE. The CDR3 runs 15 residues. With V trimmed by 2 bases and J by 6 bases, 8 bases remained unmatched. This chain's CDR3 is CASSVSLAGVGEQYF. The DNA of the CDR3 is TGTGCCAGCAGCGTTTCCCTAGCGGGAGTCGGCGAGCAGTACTTC.

This clone occurred a few times. The chain couples TRBV25-1 to TRBJ2-7; D gene uncertain. V lost 4 bases and J lost 0, with 13 bases in between. The CDR3 consists of 15 residues. Looked up from germline, CDR1 is MGHDK and CDR2 is SYGVNS. CDR3 sequence reads: CASSVAYVSSYEQYF. The CDR3 DNA is TGTGCCAGCAGTGTTGCCTACGTAAGCTCCTACGAGCAGTACTTC.

The rearrangement links TRBV6-2 or TRBV6-3 to TRBJ2-2; TRBD2 agrees at 12 bases. Looked up from germline, CDR1 is MNHEY and CDR2 is SVGEGT. CDR3 length: 18 residues. J lost 7 bases, V lost 6 bases, and 15 bases had no gene match. The CDR3 sequence: CASSLSLRLAGAVGELFF. The DNA for the CDR3 is TGTGCCAGCAGCCTCAGCCTAAGACTAGCGGGAGCGGTCGGGGAGCTGTTTTTT.

The chain couples TRBV3-1 (or the pseudogene TRBV3-2) to TRBJ2-7; D uncertain. CDR1 and CDR2 from the germline V gene are LGHDT and YNNKEL (reference sequence). The CDR3 length is 14 residues. Trimming took off 2 bases at V and 1 base at J, with 9 bases between the two ends. The CDR3 spells CASSQTRSSYEQYF. The CDR3 bases are TGTGCCAGCAGCCAAACCAGGTCTTCCTACGAGCAGTACTTC.

The chain couples TRBV6-2 or TRBV6-3 to TRBJ2-1, with 10 bases identical to TRBD2. The CDR3 has 15 amino acids. The V segment lost 6 bases and the J segment 6 bases; nucleotides outside the gene matches: 8. Germline CDR1 and CDR2: MNHEY and SVGEGT. The CDR3: CASSTRAGGRNEQFF. CDR3 bases: TGTGCCAGCAGCACCAGAGCGGGAGGGCGCAATGAGCAGTTCTTC.

The V and J genes are TRBV6-5 and TRBJ2-1; a possible D gene is TRBD2 (6 bases). The CDR3 contains 14 residues. Germline CDR1 MNHEY, CDR2 SVGAGI. V was shortened by 6 bases and J by 2 bases, with 11 bases between the two germline ends. The CDR3 reads CASSRGRTYNEQFF. CDR3 nucleotides: TGTGCCAGCAGCCGAGGGAGGACCTACAATGAGCAGTTCTTC.

The chain employs TRBV28 and TRBJ1-2; tentatively, D is TRBD1 (6 bases). This CDR3 has 14 amino acids. From germline, CDR1 is MDHEN and CDR2 SYDVKM. Trimming cost V 5 bases and J 7 bases, with 17 bases left between them. This CDR3 is CASSPGTIPPGYTF. CDR3 nucleotides: TGTGCCAGCAGTCCGGGGACAATCCCGCCTGGCTACACCTTC.

V usage is TRBV7-8 and J usage is TRBJ1-2, with D perhaps matching TRBD1 (5 bases). CDR3 length: 17 amino acids. V lost 0 bases and J lost 5, with 19 bases in between. In germline, CDR1 is SGHVS, CDR2 FQNEAQ. CDR3 region: CASSLAGVGTRQYGYTF. CDR3 sequence (DNA): TGTGCCAGCAGCTTAGCAGGAGTTGGGACTAGGCAGTATGGCTACACCTTC.

The chain links TRBV19 to TRBJ2-1; 11 nucleotides match TRBD2. The CDR3 is 19 residues long. With 7 bases clipped from V and 0 bases from J, the junction kept 14 bases outside the gene matches. CDR1 LNHDA and CDR2 SQIVND come from the germline V gene (reference sequence). CDR3 amino acids: CASKVSDSGRASSYNEQFF. CDR3 bases: TGTGCCAGTAAAGTTTCAGATAGCGGGAGGGCGAGCTCCTACAATGAGCAGTTCTTC.

For the CDR3, the DNA is TGTGCCAGCAGCCCGAGCGGTTATGAGCAGTTCTTC. Residues: CASSPSGYEQFF. The gene calls are TRBV5-4 and TRBJ2-1; TRBD2 might be the D (5 bases). Germline lookup yields CDR1 SGHNT and CDR2 YYREEE (reference sequence). Trimming took off 4 bases at V and 8 bases at J, with 10 bases between the two ends. This CDR3 has 12 amino acids.

This sequence joins TRBV2 and TRBJ1-1; D is unresolved. This CDR3 has 13 amino acids. Between the trimmed V and J ends, which lost 6 bases and 2 bases, there was a span of 10 bases. CDR1 is SNHLY, CDR2 FYNNEI, per germline. Written as DNA, the CDR3 is TGTGCCAGCAGGGCACTATTAAACACTGAAGCTTTCTTT. This codes for CASRALLNTEAFF. Looking up the rest from reference TRBV2 and TRBJ1-1 gives the full variable domain: EPEVTQTPSHQVTQMGQEVILRCVPISNHLYFYWYRQILGQKVEFLVSFYNNEISEKSEIFDDQFSVERPDGSNFTLKIRSTKLEDSAMYFCASRALLNTEAFFGQGTRLTVV.

The chain couples TRBV5-1 to TRBJ2-7; D ambiguous. Trimming removed 1 base at V and 2 bases at J, with 10 bases between. This CDR3 comprises 14 residues. The germline CDR1 and CDR2 sequences are SGHRS and YFSETQ. The CDR3 bases are TGCGCCAGCAGCTTGACGGGTGTCACCTACGAGCAGTACTTC. Protein: CASSLTGVTYEQYF.

This clone was picked up a small number of times. This chain joins TRBV28 and TRBJ2-7; 8 nucleotides line up with TRBD1. This CDR3 is built from 15 residues. V was clipped by 5 bases and J by 6 bases; unmatched bases: 12. The germline gives CDR1 MDHEN, CDR2 SYDVKM. CDR3 region: CASSLSGTGSREQYF. CDR3 nucleotide sequence: TGTGCCAGCAGTCTCTCCGGGACAGGAAGCCGCGAGCAGTACTTC.

Here the CDR3 DNA reads TGTGCCAGCAGGGTCCGCGGGTCTAGGGCTTTCTTT. This translates into CASRVRGSRAFF. The chain recombines TRBV6-6 with TRBJ1-1; D call uncertain. The CDR3 is 12 residues long. Per the germline V gene, CDR1 is MNHNY and CDR2 is SVGAGI (reference sequence). Trimming took 6 bases from V and 11 from J, leaving 16 bases between them.